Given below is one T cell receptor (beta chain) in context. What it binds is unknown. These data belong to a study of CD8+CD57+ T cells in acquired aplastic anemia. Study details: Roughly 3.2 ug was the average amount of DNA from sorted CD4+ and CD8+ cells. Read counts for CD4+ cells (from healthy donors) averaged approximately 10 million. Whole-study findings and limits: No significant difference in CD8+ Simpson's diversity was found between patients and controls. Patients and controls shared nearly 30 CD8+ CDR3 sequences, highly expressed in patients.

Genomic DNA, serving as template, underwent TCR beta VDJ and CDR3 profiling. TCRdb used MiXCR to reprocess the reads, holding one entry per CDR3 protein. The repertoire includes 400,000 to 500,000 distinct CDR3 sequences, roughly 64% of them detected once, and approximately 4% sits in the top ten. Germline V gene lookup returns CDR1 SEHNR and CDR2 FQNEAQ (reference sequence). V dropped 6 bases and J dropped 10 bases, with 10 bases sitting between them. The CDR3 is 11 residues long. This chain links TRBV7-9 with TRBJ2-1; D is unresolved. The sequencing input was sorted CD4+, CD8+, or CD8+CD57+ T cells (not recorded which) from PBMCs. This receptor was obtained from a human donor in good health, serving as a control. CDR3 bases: TGTGCCAGCAGTGTAGGCGACGAGCAGTTCTTC. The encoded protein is CASSVGDEQFF.